Below are 16 T cell receptor beta chains sequenced from a single sample in a study of cytomegalovirus exposure and HLA in healthy donors. Method: immunoSEQ multiplex PCR; TCRdb's copy keeps in-frame clones and lacks some. The sample shows approximately 160,000 clones, approximately 96% of them seen only once. Sequenced material: PBMCs. These receptors were obtained from a young woman in good health and CMV-seronegative.

The chain combines TRBV7-2 with TRBJ1-2; TRBD1 might be the D (5 bases). Trimming took off 1 base at V and 6 bases at J, with 15 bases between the two ends. CDR3 length: 15 residues. Germline V gives CDR1 SGHTA, CDR2 FQGNSA. CDR3 protein: CASSLGGGRTNGYTF. The CDR3 DNA reads as TGTGCCAGCAGCTTAGGGGGGGGACGTACTAATGGCTACACCTTC. Drawing the rest from reference TRBV7-2 and TRBJ1-2, the complete variable domain is GAGVSQSPSNKVTEKGKDVELRCDPISGHTALYWYRQSLGQGLEFLIYFQGNSAPDKSGLPSDRFSAERTGGSVSTLTIQRTQQEDSAVYLCASSLGGGRTNGYTFGSGTRLTVV.

The chain uses TRBV7-2 and TRBJ1-4; the match to TRBD1 covers 10 bases. With 0 bases clipped from V and 8 bases from J, the junction kept 3 bases outside the gene matches. This CDR3 has 15 amino acids. CDR1 and CDR2 from the germline V gene are SGHTA and FQGNSA. As DNA, the CDR3 is TGTGCCAGCAGCTTAGCGGGACAGGGGAACGAAAAACTGTTTTTT. Its translation: CASSLAGQGNEKLFF. Filled out from reference TRBV7-2 and TRBJ1-4, the complete variable domain reads GAGVSQSPSNKVTEKGKDVELRCDPISGHTALYWYRQSLGQGLEFLIYFQGNSAPDKSGLPSDRFSAERTGGSVSTLTIQRTQQEDSAVYLCASSLAGQGNEKLFFGSGTQLSVL.

This sequence joins TRBV7-9 and TRBJ1-4; a possible D gene is TRBD1 (5 bases). The CDR3 loop spans 16 amino acids. The germline V and J ends were trimmed by 3 bases and 7 bases, with 18 bases remaining between them. CDR1 SEHNR and CDR2 FQNEAQ come from the germline V gene (reference sequence). In nucleotides, the CDR3 is TGTGCCAGCAGCTTTAGATTCCCAGGGTACATTGAAAAACTGTTTTTT. Residues: CASSFRFPGYIEKLFF.

The V gene is TRBV2, the J gene TRBJ1-3, with D maybe TRBD1 (5 bases). The germline CDR1 and CDR2 sequences are SNHLY and FYNNEI. This CDR3 has 16 amino acids. The germline V and J ends were trimmed by 0 bases and 0 bases, with 9 bases remaining between them. The CDR3 region is CASSEAGLNSGNTIYF. CDR3 coding DNA: TGTGCCAGCAGTGAAGCGGGACTGAACTCTGGAAACACCATATATTTT.

The chain joins TRBV7-9 to TRBJ1-4, with D unclear. The germline V gene has CDR1 SEHNR and CDR2 FQNEAQ (reference sequence). The V end was cut by 1 base, the J end by 3 bases, with 9 bases between. The CDR3 consists of 15 residues. CDR3 protein: CASSLGEIANEKLFF. Written as DNA, the CDR3 is TGTGCCAGCAGCTTAGGGGAGATAGCTAATGAAAAACTGTTTTTT.

V usage is TRBV27 and J usage is TRBJ2-1; 8 bases align to TRBD1. CDR3 length: 18 residues. Germline V gives CDR1 MNHEY, CDR2 SMNVEV (reference sequence). V shed 5 bases, J shed 5 bases, and the junction held 17 bases outside the gene matches. CDR3 sequence (DNA): TGTGCCAGCAGTCCAAGGGGTGGGGCAGGGGGCGGCCACAATGAGCAGTTCTTC. Protein product: CASSPRGGAGGGHNEQFF.

The rearrangement joins TRBV7-8 to TRBJ2-2; perhaps TRBD1 as D (5 bases). With 4 bases removed from V and 7 bases from J, the gap between germline ends came to 19 bases. The CDR3 length is 16 residues. CDR1 and CDR2 from the germline V gene are SGHVS and FQNEAQ. CDR3 nucleotide sequence: TGTGCCAGCAGCTCTCGGCAGGGTCTGGGATACGGGGAGCTGTTTTTT. It yields the protein CASSSRQGLGYGELFF.

The chain joins TRBV6-4 to TRBJ1-6; a possible D gene is TRBD1 (6 bases). The CDR3 consists of 15 residues. V was shortened by 7 bases and J by 2 bases, with 12 bases between the two germline ends. Germline assignment: CDR1 MRHNA and CDR2 SNTAGT. The CDR3 loop reads CASTTTGTYNSPLHF. In nucleotides, the CDR3 is TGTGCCAGCACAACCACAGGGACCTATAATTCACCCCTCCACTTT.

The J gene is TRBJ1-5, the V gene TRBV4-1, with TRBD1 matching over 9 bases. The CDR3 has 17 amino acids. Germline CDR1 reads MGHRA; CDR2 reads YSYEKL. The junction had 7 bases not matched to a gene; V was cut back by 2 bases and J by 2 bases. Written as DNA, the CDR3 is TGCGCCAGCAGCCAAACCCCGGGACAGGGAGGCAATCAGCCCCAGCATTTT. It encodes CASSQTPGQGGNQPQHF.

This chain links TRBV4-1 with TRBJ2-2; 8 bases agree with TRBD1. CDR1 is MGHRA and CDR2 is YSYEKL in the germline V gene. V shed 0 bases, J shed 7 bases, and the junction held 7 bases outside the gene matches. CDR3 length: 16 residues. The DNA for the CDR3 is TGCGCCAGCAGCCAAGACGCAGGGGGCGCGTTCGGGGAGCTGTTTTTT. As protein: CASSQDAGGAFGELFF.

The chain combines TRBV9 with TRBJ2-1; TRBD2 agrees at 8 bases. From germline, CDR1 is SGDLS and CDR2 YYNGEE. The trim removed 1 base at V and 4 bases at J, leaving 10 bases unmatched. This CDR3 is 17 amino acids long. The CDR3 spells CASSVSRSGGEYNEQFF. CDR3 coding DNA: TGTGCCAGCAGCGTATCTAGGTCGGGGGGGGAGTACAATGAGCAGTTCTTC.

The gene calls are TRBV5-5 and TRBJ2-7, with TRBD1 identical over 7 bases. Germline CDR1 is SGHKS and CDR2 is YYEKEE (reference sequence). The CDR3 consists of 14 residues. Trimming at V came to 2 bases and at J to 6 bases, leaving 8 bases not matched to a gene. The DNA for the CDR3 is TGTGCCAGCAGCTTTACACAGGGGTTTGGCGAGCAGTACTTC. Translation gives CASSFTQGFGEQYF. Combining the CDR3 with reference TRBV5-5 and TRBJ2-7 gives the whole variable domain DAGVTQSPTHLIKTRGQQVTLRCSPISGHKSVSWYQQVLGQGPQFIFQYYEKEERGRGNFPDRFSARQFPNYSSELNVNALLLGDSALYLCASSFTQGFGEQYFGPGTRLTVT.

CDR3 protein: CASSLVRVSAKKAFF. The CDR3 coding sequence is TGTGCCAGCAGCTTGGTGAGGGTTTCCGCGAAGAAGGCTTTCTTT. V usage is TRBV5-6 and J usage is TRBJ1-1; D gene unclear. The CDR3 has 15 amino acids. Germline V gene data show CDR1 as SGHDT and CDR2 as YYEEEE. The ends were cut back, 0 bases at V and 11 bases at J, with 20 bases in the middle.

The chain links TRBV15 to TRBJ2-7; 7 positions match TRBD1. Germline-derived CDR1 and CDR2 are LNHNV and YYDKDF (reference sequence). The trim removed 0 bases at V and 1 base at J, leaving 3 bases unmatched. CDR3 length: 15 residues. CDR3 in DNA: TGTGCCACCAGCAGAGATCGGGGACAGTCCTACGAGCAGTACTTC. Amino acids: CATSRDRGQSYEQYF.

This chain connects TRBV6-6 to TRBJ1-5, with a weak D call TRBD1 (5 bases). The CDR3 covers 14 residues. V lost 10 bases, J lost 3 bases, and 16 bases lay in between. Germline V CDR1 and CDR2: MNHNY, SVGAGI (reference sequence). CDR3 protein: CATGGDLFNQPQHF. DNA of the CDR3: TGTGCCACCGGGGGGGACCTCTTCAATCAGCCCCAGCATTTT.

V gene TRBV21-1 combines with J gene TRBJ1-2. TRBV21-1 is termed a pseudogene. This CDR3 contains 15 residues. CDR3 protein: CASSFPPGIKGGYTF. The CDR3 nucleotides are TGTGCCAGCAGCTTCCCGCCCGGGATTAAGGGAGGCTACACCTTC.